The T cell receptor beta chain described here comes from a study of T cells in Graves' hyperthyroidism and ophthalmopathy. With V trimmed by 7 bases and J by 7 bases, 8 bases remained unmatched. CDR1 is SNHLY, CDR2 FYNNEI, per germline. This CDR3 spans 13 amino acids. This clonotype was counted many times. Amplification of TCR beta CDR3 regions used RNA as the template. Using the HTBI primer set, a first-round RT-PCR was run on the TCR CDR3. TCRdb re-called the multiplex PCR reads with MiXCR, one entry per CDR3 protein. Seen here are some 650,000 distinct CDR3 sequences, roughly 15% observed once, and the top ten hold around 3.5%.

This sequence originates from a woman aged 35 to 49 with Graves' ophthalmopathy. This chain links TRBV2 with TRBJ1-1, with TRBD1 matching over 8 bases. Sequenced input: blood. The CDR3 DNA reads TGTGCCAGCACGGCGACAGGGGTTGGTGAAGCTTTCTTT. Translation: CASTATGVGEAFF.